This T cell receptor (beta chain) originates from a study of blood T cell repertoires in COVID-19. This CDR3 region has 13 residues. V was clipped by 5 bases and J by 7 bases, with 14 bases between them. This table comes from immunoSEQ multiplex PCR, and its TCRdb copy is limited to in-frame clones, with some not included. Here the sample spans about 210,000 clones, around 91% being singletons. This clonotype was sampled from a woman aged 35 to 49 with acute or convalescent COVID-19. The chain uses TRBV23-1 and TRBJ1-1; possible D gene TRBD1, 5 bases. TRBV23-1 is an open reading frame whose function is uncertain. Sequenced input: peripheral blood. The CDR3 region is CASSTGLRYEAFF. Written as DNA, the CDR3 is TGCGCCAGCAGTACGGGACTGCGATATGAAGCTTTCTTT.